This entry is about one TCR beta chain. Its cognate antigen is unknown. The V and J ends lost 4 bases and 3 bases respectively, with 9 bases between them. The length of the CDR3 is 13 residues. Germline loops: CDR1 MNHEY, CDR2 SMNVEV (reference sequence). Method: immunoSEQ multiplex PCR; TCRdb's copy keeps in-frame clones and lacks some. The table includes 60,000 to 70,000 clones, about nine tenths detected once. The data derive from a study of Tregs in tolerant kidney transplant recipients. The overall study: The nonmyeloablative bone marrow transplants came from related graft donors, with transient mixed chimerism.

General observations from the study: Changing PCR primers prevented nucleotide comparison between some patients' samples.

The sequence came from a human donor who received a combined kidney and bone marrow transplant. The chain carries TRBV27 and TRBJ1-1; tentative D call: TRBD1 (6 bases). This specimen was CD8+ T cells from blood, taken before the transplant. CDR3 nucleotides: TGTGCCAGCAGTTGGGGGCGCGACACTGAAGCTTTCTTT. The encoded protein is CASSWGRDTEAFF.